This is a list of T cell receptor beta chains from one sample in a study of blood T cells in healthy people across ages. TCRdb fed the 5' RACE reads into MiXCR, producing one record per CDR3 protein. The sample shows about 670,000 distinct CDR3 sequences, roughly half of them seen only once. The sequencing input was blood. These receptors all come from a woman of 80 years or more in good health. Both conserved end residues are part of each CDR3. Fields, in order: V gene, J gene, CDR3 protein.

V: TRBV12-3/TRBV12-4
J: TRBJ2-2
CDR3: CASSLLQGRGTGELFF

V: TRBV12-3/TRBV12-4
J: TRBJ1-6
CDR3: CASSSLQGARNNSPLHF

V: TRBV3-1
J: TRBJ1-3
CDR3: CASSQDRGGTLSGNTIYF

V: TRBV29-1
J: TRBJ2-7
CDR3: CSVVRTPRYEQYF

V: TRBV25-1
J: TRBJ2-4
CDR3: CASSEMGGTIQYF

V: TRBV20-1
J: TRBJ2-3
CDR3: CSASTGLAGLGTDTQYF

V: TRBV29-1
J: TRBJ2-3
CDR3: CSVSLAGSTDTQYF

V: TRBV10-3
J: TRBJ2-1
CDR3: CAIRGGSSYNEQFF

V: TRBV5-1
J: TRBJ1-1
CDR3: CASSNAKRPEAFF

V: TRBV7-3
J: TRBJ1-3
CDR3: CASSRQAGAGNTIYF

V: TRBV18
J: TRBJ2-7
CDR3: CASSPLGQGYYEQYF

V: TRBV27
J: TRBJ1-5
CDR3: CASSFEGQSNQPQHF

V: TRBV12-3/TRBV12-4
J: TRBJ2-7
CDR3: CASSPNGILSYEQYF

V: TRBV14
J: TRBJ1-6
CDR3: CASSRNRSPLHF

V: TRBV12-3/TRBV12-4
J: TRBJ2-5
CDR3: CASTRRSGMGETQYF

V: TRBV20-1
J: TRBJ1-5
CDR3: CSARVEGAFGQPQHF

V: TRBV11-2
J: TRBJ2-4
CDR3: CASSLGPGGDIQYF

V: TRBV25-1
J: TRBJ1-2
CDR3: CASSAGTGGPYGYTF

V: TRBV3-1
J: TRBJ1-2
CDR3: CASSAGQRFYGYTF

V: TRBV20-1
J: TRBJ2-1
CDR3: CSAPDKPNEQFF

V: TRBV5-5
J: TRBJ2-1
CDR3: CASRPGLADNEQFF

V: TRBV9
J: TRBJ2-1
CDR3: CASSTWEGNGQFF

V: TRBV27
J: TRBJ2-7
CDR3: CASRRRGTSSYEQYF

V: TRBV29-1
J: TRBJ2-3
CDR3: CSVAPASTDTQYF

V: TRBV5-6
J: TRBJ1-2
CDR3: CASSCSGARGYTF

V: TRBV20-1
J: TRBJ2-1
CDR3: CSASLVEQFF

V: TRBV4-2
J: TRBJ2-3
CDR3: CASKDPGTDTQYF

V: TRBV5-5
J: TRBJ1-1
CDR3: CASSLWGNTEAFF

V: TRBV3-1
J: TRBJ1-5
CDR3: CASSHLGAGQPQHF

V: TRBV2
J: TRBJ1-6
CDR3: CASRKDTGRRSPPHF

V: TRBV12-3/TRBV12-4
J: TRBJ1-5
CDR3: CASSRGSGTGLQPQHF

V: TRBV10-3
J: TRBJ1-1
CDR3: CAISESKGLVNTEAFF

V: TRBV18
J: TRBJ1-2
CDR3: CASSPVQVWTGNYGYTF

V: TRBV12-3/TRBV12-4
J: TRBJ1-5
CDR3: CASGQFTGGNQPQHF

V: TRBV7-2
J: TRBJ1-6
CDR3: CASSLQFLQGRSSPLHF

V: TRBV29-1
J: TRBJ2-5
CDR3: CSVSGTGFGETQYF

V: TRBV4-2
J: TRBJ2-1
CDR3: CASSRSSGQQNEQFF

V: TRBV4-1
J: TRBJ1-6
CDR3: CASSQGRGDSPLHF

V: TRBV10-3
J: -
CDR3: CAISPSGMSYEQYF

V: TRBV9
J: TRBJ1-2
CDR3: CASSPWDTVYGYTF

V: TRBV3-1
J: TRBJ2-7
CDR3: CASSQGGIYEQYF

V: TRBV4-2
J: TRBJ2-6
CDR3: CASGQGAGANVLTF